The 32 T cell receptor beta chains given below trace back to one sample, sequenced in a study of cytomegalovirus exposure and HLA in healthy donors. Assay used: immunoSEQ multiplex PCR; TCRdb lists only in-frame clones, some missing. The repertoire holds 150,000 to 250,000 clones, approximately 80% seen once, with around 15% in the top ten. Sample: PBMCs. Receptor source: a woman aged 25-40 years in good health and CMV-seropositive.

The gene calls are TRBV28 and TRBJ2-1, with D possibly matching TRBD1 (5 bases). This CDR3 has 16 residues. Trimming took 6 bases from V and 5 from J, leaving 20 bases between them. Germline V CDR1 and CDR2: MDHEN, SYDVKM. CDR3 protein: CASRAPVAGSNNEQFF. The CDR3 nucleotides read TGTGCCAGCAGGGCCCCGGTGGCAGGGTCGAACAATGAGCAGTTCTTC.

This clone was seen only a few times. V is TRBV6-5 and J is TRBJ1-4; no clear D. This CDR3 spans 15 amino acids. V was shortened by 5 bases and J by 3 bases, with 13 bases between the two germline ends. Germline V gene sequence: CDR1 MNHEY, CDR2 SVGAGI. The CDR3 DNA is TGTGCCAGCAGTCCTTCCCGGGATTCTAATGAAAAACTGTTTTTT. Residues: CASSPSRDSNEKLFF.

To note about this clone: Other nucleotide sequences from this sample produce the same CDR3. The rearrangement joins TRBV6-5 to TRBJ1-5; 7 bases are shared with TRBD1. The CDR3 loop spans 15 amino acids. The V gene end was trimmed by 5 bases and the J gene end by 1 base; junction bases not matched to a gene: 5. The germline CDR1 and CDR2 sequences are MNHEY and SVGAGI. CDR3 amino acids: CASSRDRASNQPQHF. In DNA form, the CDR3 reads TGTGCCAGCAGTCGAGACAGGGCCAGCAATCAGCCCCAGCATTTT.

The chain links TRBV5-1 to TRBJ1-1, with unresolved D. The CDR3 sequence is 13 residues long. V shed 4 bases and J shed 7 bases, with 14 bases lying between them. Germline V gives CDR1 SGHRS, CDR2 YFSETQ. The CDR3 here is CASSPLTTDEAFF. For the CDR3, the DNA is TGCGCCAGCAGCCCTTTGACTACAGATGAAGCTTTCTTT. Based on the CDR3 plus reference TRBV5-1 and TRBJ1-1, the full variable domain is KAGVTQTPRYLIKTRGQQVTLSCSPISGHRSVSWYQQTPGQGLQFLFEYFSETQRNKGNFPGRFSGRQFSNSRSEMNVSTLELGDSALYLCASSPLTTDEAFFGQGTRLTVV.

This chain connects TRBV10-3 to TRBJ1-5; D is unclear. The CDR3 is 15 amino acids. Germline assignment: CDR1 ENHRY and CDR2 SYGVKD. Trimming pared 0 bases from V and 3 bases from J, leaving 9 bases between. CDR3 DNA: TGTGCCATCAGTGAGTCGGGGAGGGCCAATCAGCCCCAGCATTTT. This translates into CAISESGRANQPQHF.

The chain is built from TRBV5-6 and TRBJ2-2; a weak D match, TRBD1 (5 bases). CDR3 size: 17 residues. Trimming left V 2 bases short and J 7 bases short, with 21 bases between. The germline V gene encodes CDR1 SGHDT and CDR2 YYEEEE. The CDR3 nucleotides read TGTGCCAGCAGCTTTCTATATAGAGACAGAGGCCTCGGGGAGCTGTTTTTT. The encoded protein is CASSFLYRDRGLGELFF.

The gene calls are TRBV5-1 and TRBJ1-1; D not resolved. In germline, CDR1 is SGHRS, CDR2 YFSETQ. With 4 bases removed from V and 4 bases from J, the gap between germline ends came to 14 bases. CDR3 length equals 14 residues. The CDR3 nucleotides read TGCGCCAGCAGCCTCCGGGAGGCCGGCACTGAAGCTTTCTTT. It codes for CASSLREAGTEAFF.

This sequence joins TRBV27 and TRBJ2-5, with D maybe TRBD2 (5 bases). This CDR3 has 14 residues. Trimming stripped 3 bases from V and 5 bases from J, with 13 bases between. CDR1 is MNHEY and CDR2 is SMNVEV in the germline V gene (reference sequence). The CDR3 spells CASSLRASVETQYF. DNA of the CDR3: TGTGCCAGCAGTTTGCGGGCCAGTGTGGAGACCCAGTACTTC.

The rearrangement uses TRBV18 and TRBJ2-2, with D perhaps TRBD2 (5 bases). The CDR3 spans 16 residues. V lost 3 bases, J lost 0 bases, and 11 bases lay in between. Germline-derived CDR1 and CDR2 are KGHSH and LQKENI. This CDR3 is CASSPSGFANTGELFF. CDR3 sequence (DNA): TGTGCCAGCTCACCTTCGGGGTTCGCGAACACCGGGGAGCTGTTTTTT.

This chain joins TRBV27 and TRBJ2-7; 7 nucleotides align to TRBD1. Germline CDR1 and CDR2: MNHEY and SMNVEV (reference sequence). V was pared by 5 bases and J by 3 bases, with 10 bases of the junction left unmatched. This CDR3 is built from 15 residues. The CDR3 sequence is CASSLTGQTDYEQYF. The CDR3 coding sequence is TGTGCCAGCAGTCTCACGGGACAGACAGACTACGAGCAGTACTTC.

This clone was observed many times. V gene TRBV15 combines with J gene TRBJ2-3; TRBD2 might be the D (7 bases). The CDR3 has 15 amino acids. In germline, CDR1 is LNHNV, CDR2 YYDKDF (reference sequence). Trimming removed 4 bases at V and 0 bases at J, with 11 bases between. The CDR3 region is CATSTGDYSTDTQYF. CDR3 DNA: TGTGCCACCAGCACAGGGGACTATAGCACAGATACGCAGTATTTT.

This clone has more than one count but fewer than ten. J is TRBJ2-1 and V is TRBV5-1; TRBD2 agrees at 14 bases. The V segment lost 3 bases and the J segment 5 bases; nucleotides outside the gene matches: 4. Germline assignment: CDR1 SGHRS and CDR2 YFSETQ. The CDR3 loop spans 16 amino acids. CDR3 in DNA: TGCGCCAGCAGCTCCGAGGGACTAGCGGGAGACAATGAGCAGTTCTTC. Translation: CASSSEGLAGDNEQFF.

The chain links TRBV6-5 to TRBJ2-1; D is perhaps TRBD2 (5 bases). The CDR3 runs to 14 residues. The germline V gene has CDR1 MNHEY and CDR2 SVGAGI. V dropped 6 bases and J dropped 2 bases, with 11 bases sitting between them. CDR3 sequence (DNA): TGTGCCAGCAGGACGACCGGGACCTACAATGAGCAGTTCTTC. Encoded protein: CASRTTGTYNEQFF.

The chain couples TRBV29-1 to TRBJ2-2, with 9 bases matching TRBD1. The CDR3 extends over 14 amino acids. Germline V CDR1 and CDR2: SQVTM, ANQGSEA. With 6 bases clipped from V and 5 bases from J, the junction kept 7 bases outside the gene matches. CDR3 region: CSVGQGTGTGELFF. Here the CDR3 DNA reads TGCAGCGTGGGACAGGGTACGGGGACCGGGGAGCTGTTTTTT.

The chain combines TRBV29-1 with TRBJ2-3; 7 nucleotides line up with TRBD2. V lost 6 bases and J lost 3; bases outside the gene matches: 12. The CDR3 covers 15 residues. Germline V gives CDR1 SQVTM, CDR2 ANQGSEA. The CDR3 nucleotides are TGCAGCGTCCTGGGGAGGGGAATTCTAACAGATACGCAGTATTTT. Its translation: CSVLGRGILTDTQYF.

The chain has TRBV5-1 and TRBJ2-1, with 10 bases identical to TRBD2. This CDR3 has 15 residues. CDR1 is SGHRS and CDR2 is YFSETQ in the germline V gene. Germline trimming cut 0 bases from V and 5 bases from J; bases unmatched to any gene: 2. Written as DNA, the CDR3 is TGCGCCAGCAGCTTGGTAGCGGGAGGAAACAATGAGCAGTTCTTC. Amino acid sequence: CASSLVAGGNNEQFF. Filled out from reference TRBV5-1 and TRBJ2-1, the complete variable domain reads KAGVTQTPRYLIKTRGQQVTLSCSPISGHRSVSWYQQTPGQGLQFLFEYFSETQRNKGNFPGRFSGRQFSNSRSEMNVSTLELGDSALYLCASSLVAGGNNEQFFGPGTRLTVL.

This clone was observed a few times. The V and J genes are TRBV27 and TRBJ2-7; 12 bases match TRBD2. CDR1 and CDR2 (germline): MNHEY, SMNVEV (reference sequence). Unmatched junction bases numbered 9, after V lost 5 bases and J lost 7 bases. This CDR3 comprises 15 residues. The CDR3 DNA is TGTGCCAGCAGTGCCCGACTAGCGGGAGTGTGGGAGCAGTACTTC. Its protein is CASSARLAGVWEQYF.

V gene TRBV7-2 combines with J gene TRBJ1-2, with D possibly being TRBD1 (6 bases). There are 13 residues in the CDR3. Germline V gives CDR1 SGHTA, CDR2 FQGNSA. V lost 5 bases, J lost 8 bases, and 15 bases lay in between. CDR3 loop: CASSNRQEGGYTF. CDR3 nucleotides: TGTGCCAGCAGCAACCGACAGGAAGGAGGCTACACCTTC.

This rearrangement joins TRBV5-6 to TRBJ1-3; tentatively, D is TRBD1 (5 bases). Germline CDR1 SGHDT, CDR2 YYEEEE. The CDR3 has 15 residues. V dropped 1 base and J dropped 0 bases, with 8 bases sitting between them. The CDR3 is CASSLMGLSGNTIYF. CDR3 DNA sequence: TGTGCCAGCAGCTTGATGGGACTCTCTGGAAACACCATATATTTT.

The chain joins TRBV5-1 to TRBJ2-1; 10 bases are shared with TRBD2. The germline CDR1 and CDR2 sequences are SGHRS and YFSETQ. V shed 4 bases and J 4 bases; nucleotides not matched to a gene: 5. The length of the CDR3 is 15 residues. CDR3 in amino acids: CASSGMTSGYNEQFF. The CDR3 nucleotides are TGCGCCAGCAGCGGCATGACTAGCGGGTACAATGAGCAGTTCTTC.

The V and J genes are TRBV29-1 and TRBJ2-1; TRBD1 might be the D (6 bases). Trimming took 4 bases from V and 5 from J, leaving 9 bases between them. From germline, CDR1 is SQVTM and CDR2 ANQGSEA. The CDR3 covers 12 residues. CDR3 protein: CSVGQADNEQFF. The DNA of the CDR3 is TGCAGCGTTGGACAGGCTGACAATGAGCAGTTCTTC.

This chain connects TRBV2 to TRBJ1-2, with D tentatively TRBD1 (6 bases). Germline V gene data show CDR1 as SNHLY and CDR2 as FYNNEI. Trimming pared 5 bases from V and 4 bases from J, leaving 11 bases between. This CDR3 has 13 residues. CDR3 DNA sequence: TGTGCCAGCAGTTTACAGGGTTCCTATGGCTACACCTTC. Translated, it gives CASSLQGSYGYTF.

V is TRBV2 and J is TRBJ1-1; 10 positions match TRBD1. The CDR3 has 15 amino acids. Germline trimming cut 7 bases from V and 3 bases from J; bases unmatched to any gene: 8. Germline assignment: CDR1 SNHLY and CDR2 FYNNEI. CDR3 region: CASTRTGGRDTEAFF. CDR3 in DNA: TGTGCCAGCACGAGGACAGGGGGAAGAGACACTGAAGCTTTCTTT.

The CDR3 here is CASSEMLNEQFF. The CDR3 nucleotides read TGTGCCAGCAGTGAGATGCTAAATGAGCAGTTCTTC. V gene TRBV2 combines with J gene TRBJ2-1; unclear D gene. The CDR3 contains 12 residues. Germline CDR1 reads SNHLY; CDR2 reads FYNNEI. V dropped 3 bases and J dropped 7 bases, with 7 bases sitting between them.

This sequence joins TRBV6-5 and TRBJ1-2, with D tentatively TRBD1 (5 bases). Germline CDR1 MNHEY, CDR2 SVGAGI. Deletions cut 7 bases from V and 4 bases from J, with 16 bases between. The CDR3 runs to 14 residues. The CDR3 reads CASKYPGLSYGYTF. In DNA, the CDR3 is TGTGCCAGCAAATATCCGGGACTGAGCTATGGCTACACCTTC.

The chain joins TRBV29-1 to TRBJ1-1, with TRBD1 as a possible D gene (6 bases). In germline, CDR1 is SQVTM, CDR2 ANQGSEA. V was clipped by 7 bases and J by 5 bases, with 11 bases between them. This CDR3 has 11 amino acids. In DNA form, the CDR3 reads TGCAGCGACACAGGGTTTACTGAAGCTTTCTTT. It encodes CSDTGFTEAFF.

The DNA for the CDR3 is TGCGCCAGCAGCCAAGTGCCCAATGGACTAGGGGTAGGTAATGAGCAGTTCTTC. Translating it yields CASSQVPNGLGVGNEQFF. The chain couples TRBV5-1 to TRBJ2-1, with 7 positions matching TRBD2. There are 18 residues in the CDR3. Germline V lookup: CDR1 SGHRS, CDR2 YFSETQ. V was clipped by 4 bases and J by 7 bases; unmatched bases: 20. The variable domain in full, with the rest retrieved from reference TRBV5-1 and TRBJ2-1, is KAGVTQTPRYLIKTRGQQVTLSCSPISGHRSVSWYQQTPGQGLQFLFEYFSETQRNKGNFPGRFSGRQFSNSRSEMNVSTLELGDSALYLCASSQVPNGLGVGNEQFFGPGTRLTVL.

The chain recombines TRBV30 with TRBJ2-1; TRBD2 matches 7 bases. Germline lookup yields CDR1 GTSNPN and CDR2 SVGIG (reference sequence). The V and J ends lost 1 base and 8 bases, in that order; junction bases with no gene match: 11. This CDR3 is built from 15 residues. CDR3 protein: CAWSAWGGARDEQFF. CDR3 coding DNA: TGTGCCTGGAGTGCCTGGGGGGGAGCGCGCGATGAGCAGTTCTTC.

The V and J genes are TRBV11-3 and TRBJ2-1, with D maybe TRBD2 (6 bases). The CDR3 covers 14 residues. In germline, CDR1 is SGHNT, CDR2 YENEEA. The V end was cut by 2 bases, the J end by 4 bases, with 9 bases between. This CDR3 reads CASSLPGTYNEQFF. In DNA form, the CDR3 reads TGTGCCAGCAGCTTACCTGGGACTTACAATGAGCAGTTCTTC.

The chain links TRBV7-9 to TRBJ2-3; possibly TRBD2 for D (6 bases). The ends were cut back, 1 base at V and 0 bases at J, with 8 bases in the middle. The germline V gene encodes CDR1 SEHNR and CDR2 FQNEAQ (reference sequence). The CDR3 has 15 residues. The CDR3 region is CASSLGEDSTDTQYF. The CDR3 bases are TGTGCCAGCAGCTTAGGGGAGGATAGCACAGATACGCAGTATTTT.

The CDR3 is CASSLKSTGGDEQFF. In DNA, the CDR3 is TGCGCCAGCAGCCTAAAATCGACAGGCGGCGATGAGCAGTTCTTC. V usage is TRBV5-1 and J usage is TRBJ2-1, with TRBD1 as a possible D gene (6 bases). CDR1 SGHRS and CDR2 YFSETQ come from the germline V gene. This CDR3 spans 15 amino acids. Trimming took off 4 bases at V and 8 bases at J, with 19 bases between the two ends.

This clone was seen only a few times. The CDR3: CASSIFSGNQPQHF. Here the CDR3 DNA reads TGTGCCAGTAGTATTTTTTCCGGCAATCAGCCCCAGCATTTT. The J gene is TRBJ1-5, the V gene TRBV19; D is unresolved. The germline gives CDR1 LNHDA, CDR2 SQIVND (reference sequence). V was pared by 3 bases and J by 2 bases, with 8 bases between. The CDR3 length is 14 residues.